The 27 T cell receptor beta chains below all came from one sample that was sequenced in a study of response to subunit inactivated influenza vaccine. TCRdb called the RT-PCR reads again in MiXCR, with one record for every CDR3 protein. Of 500,000 to 600,000 distinct CDR3 sequences detected, about 12% appear once; the ten largest clones hold 9.5% to 13%. The sample consisted of PBMCs from blood, taken on the day of vaccination. Receptors were obtained from a man in his forties or fifties who received an inactivated influenza vaccine.

In this sample, this clonotype turned up a few times. The chain carries TRBV25-1 and TRBJ2-7; 9 bases fit TRBD2. The CDR3 loop spans 13 amino acids. V gave up 6 bases and J gave up 3 bases; unmatched junction bases: 3. CDR1 and CDR2 (germline): MGHDK, SYGVNS. Written as DNA, the CDR3 is TGTGCCAGCAGGGCGGGAGGGGACTACGAGCAGTACTTC. This sequence encodes CASRAGGDYEQYF.

There are a few counts of this clonotype. V and J are TRBV28 and TRBJ2-7; perhaps TRBD2 as D (6 bases). The CDR3 runs to 14 residues. V lost 6 bases and J lost 2, with 14 bases in between. Germline lookup yields CDR1 MDHEN and CDR2 SYDVKM. The CDR3 protein is CASSPHRGTYEQYF. The CDR3 region has the DNA TGTGCCAGCAGCCCGCACCGGGGGACCTACGAGCAGTACTTC.

Ten or more counts support this clonotype. V is TRBV7-9 and J is TRBJ1-2, with 8 bases matching TRBD1. The CDR3 extends over 15 amino acids. CDR1 and CDR2 (germline): SEHNR, FQNEAQ (reference sequence). V dropped 5 bases and J dropped 7; count of bases not matched to a gene: 12. In DNA form, the CDR3 reads TGTGCCAGCAGCACGCCCGGGACAGGAGTATTTGGCTACACCTTC. This translates into CASSTPGTGVFGYTF.

This clonotype was seen only a few times. The chain combines TRBV4-1 with TRBJ1-6; 11 positions agree with TRBD1. V shed 1 base, J shed 6 bases, and the junction held 2 bases outside the gene matches. CDR3 length: 16 residues. CDR1 and CDR2 (germline): MGHRA, YSYEKL. The CDR3: CASSQGTGGGNSPLHF. The CDR3 DNA is TGCGCCAGCAGCCAAGGGACAGGGGGCGGTAATTCACCCCTCCACTTT.

This clonotype was seen only a few times. The gene calls are TRBV20-1 and TRBJ2-7; tentatively, D is TRBD1 (5 bases). The CDR3 has 14 residues. Trimming stripped 6 bases from V and 0 bases from J, with 15 bases between. Looked up from germline, CDR1 is DFQATT and CDR2 is SNEGSKA (reference sequence). The CDR3 nucleotides are TGCAGTGCCCAAGGGGCCAGGGACTCCTACGAGCAGTACTTC. The encoded protein is CSAQGARDSYEQYF.

The chain employs TRBV5-6 and TRBJ2-3, with 10 bases lining up with TRBD2. Unmatched junction bases numbered 16, after V lost 3 bases and J lost 0 bases. CDR1 SGHDT and CDR2 YYEEEE come from the germline V gene. This CDR3 is 20 amino acids long. In DNA form, the CDR3 reads TGTGCCAGCAGCTCCGCGGACCTACTAGCGGGAAGCCCTAGCACAGATACGCAGTATTTT. Residues: CASSSADLLAGSPSTDTQYF.

The rearrangement joins TRBV9 to TRBJ2-7; perhaps TRBD2 as D (6 bases). Trimming removed 4 bases from V and 4 bases from J, with 15 bases in between. The CDR3 runs 14 residues. Germline-derived CDR1 and CDR2 are SGDLS and YYNGEE. CDR3 sequence (DNA): TGTGCCAGCAGCCCTAGTGGACTACAGTACGAGCAGTACTTC. Translated: CASSPSGLQYEQYF.

Sample share makes this clonotype medium-sized. The V and J genes are TRBV20-1 and TRBJ2-1, with 8 bases that match TRBD2. Per germline, CDR1 DFQATT and CDR2 SNEGSKA (reference sequence). This CDR3 is built from 14 residues. V lost 5 bases, J lost 3 bases, and 6 bases stayed unmatched. The CDR3 region has the DNA TGCAGTGCTGTACCGGGACTAGACTACAATGAGCAGTTCTTC. Amino acid sequence: CSAVPGLDYNEQFF.

This clonotype was detected only a few times. The chain is built from TRBV18 and TRBJ2-2; D gene uncertain. CDR1 and CDR2 (germline): KGHSH, LQKENI. V was pared by 2 bases and J by 4 bases, with 20 bases between. The CDR3 contains 18 residues. In DNA form, the CDR3 reads TGTGCCAGCTCACCAATCCGAACCCCCAGTTTAGGCACCGGGGAGCTGTTTTTT. This translates into CASSPIRTPSLGTGELFF.

The gene calls are TRBV3-1 and TRBJ2-7; tentatively, D is TRBD1 (6 bases). From germline, CDR1 is LGHDT and CDR2 YNNKEL (reference sequence). CDR3 length: 13 residues. Trimming took 3 bases from V and 2 from J, leaving 8 bases between them. The CDR3 spells CASSQGTPYEQYF. The CDR3 DNA follows: TGTGCCAGCAGCCAGGGGACACCCTACGAGCAGTACTTC.

This clonotype was counted only a few times. V and J are TRBV11-2 and TRBJ1-2, with a possible D match to TRBD1 (5 bases). The CDR3 is made up of 13 amino acids. Germline CDR1 is SGHAT and CDR2 is FQNNGV. V was trimmed by 5 bases and J by 6 bases, leaving 13 bases between them. The CDR3 sequence: CASSHGGLHGYTF. DNA of the CDR3: TGTGCCAGCAGCCACGGGGGGTTGCATGGCTACACCTTC.

Comments on this clonotype: Just one base apart from a much larger clone, this may be a read error. The V call is TRBV28, the J call TRBJ2-3; maybe TRBD1 (6 bases). In germline, CDR1 is MDHEN, CDR2 SYDVKM. Deletions cut 2 bases from V and 4 bases from J, with 13 bases between. The CDR3 has 15 amino acids. CDR3 sequence (DNA): TGTGCCAGCAGTTTACACAGGGATATCCCAGATACGCAGTATTTT. Its translation: CASSLHRDIPDTQYF.

This clonotype has more than one count but fewer than ten. The chain uses TRBV28 and TRBJ1-1; a possible D gene is TRBD1 (6 bases). Trimming shortened V by 5 bases and J by 4 bases, and 17 bases separated the two germline ends. CDR3 length equals 15 residues. Germline CDR1 reads MDHEN; CDR2 reads SYDVKM. Here the CDR3 DNA reads TGTGCCAGCAGTCGTCCCGCCAGGGGAGGCACTGAAGCTTTCTTT. As protein: CASSRPARGGTEAFF.

The V and J genes are TRBV6-1 and TRBJ1-3, with D maybe TRBD1 (5 bases). This CDR3 has 15 residues. Germline V lookup: CDR1 MNHNS, CDR2 SASEGT. Trimming removed 4 bases at V and 2 bases at J, with 12 bases between. In DNA, the CDR3 is TGTGCCAGCAGTGTACAGGATTCTCCTGGAAACACCATATATTTT. This encodes CASSVQDSPGNTIYF.

This clonotype has just a few counts. The chain has TRBV9 and TRBJ2-7; unclear D gene. Germline CDR1 is SGDLS and CDR2 is YYNGEE. The germline V and J ends were trimmed by 4 bases and 9 bases, with 14 bases remaining between them. The CDR3 is 12 amino acids. CDR3 nucleotide sequence: TGTGCCAGCAGCCCAAATAAGGGTCCGCAGTACTTC. This encodes CASSPNKGPQYF.

The chain combines TRBV20-1 with TRBJ1-1, with D uncertain. Germline V gene data show CDR1 as DFQATT and CDR2 as SNEGSKA (reference sequence). The germline V and J ends were trimmed by 0 bases and 1 base, with 6 bases remaining between them. CDR3 length equals 13 residues. CDR3 protein: CSARDIRNTEAFF. CDR3 in DNA: TGCAGTGCTAGAGATATTCGGAACACTGAAGCTTTCTTT.

CDR3 residues: CSAAKQVGNTEAFF. The CDR3 DNA follows: TGCAGCGCTGCGAAACAGGTGGGGAACACTGAAGCTTTCTTT. The rearrangement links TRBV29-1 to TRBJ1-1, with a weak D call TRBD1 (5 bases). Germline V gene data show CDR1 as SQVTM and CDR2 as ANQGSEA. The CDR3 covers 14 residues. V shed 7 bases and J shed 1 base, with 16 bases lying between them.

The chain combines TRBV15 with TRBJ2-3, with 10 bases matching TRBD2. The V segment lost 3 bases and the J segment 2 bases; nucleotides outside the gene matches: 8. Germline V gene lookup returns CDR1 LNHNV and CDR2 YYDKDF (reference sequence). This CDR3 has 17 residues. DNA of the CDR3: TGTGCCACCAGCAGTGGGGGAGCGGGAGGGGTCACAGATACGCAGTATTTT. Its translation is CATSSGGAGGVTDTQYF.

This clonotype was counted ten times or more. The rearrangement links TRBV12-3 or TRBV12-4 to TRBJ2-2, with 8 bases that match TRBD2. J gave up 3 bases and V 3 bases, and 3 bases lay outside the gene matches. The CDR3 contains 15 residues. DNA of the CDR3: TGTGCCAGCAGTTTGCTAGCGGGCTACACCGGGGAGCTGTTTTTT. Its protein is CASSLLAGYTGELFF.

The chain is built from TRBV18 and TRBJ2-2; 8 bases are shared with TRBD1. V lost 6 bases and J lost 0; bases outside the gene matches: 3. This CDR3 is 15 amino acids long. Germline V CDR1 and CDR2: KGHSH, LQKENI. This CDR3 is CASSQQGANTGELFF. The CDR3 nucleotides are TGTGCCAGCTCTCAACAGGGGGCGAACACCGGGGAGCTGTTTTTT.

This chain joins TRBV5-1 and TRBJ2-5; 8 bases agree with TRBD2. Germline lookup yields CDR1 SGHRS and CDR2 YFSETQ. The ends lost 4 bases at V and 4 bases at J; junction bases unmatched: 6. This CDR3 is built from 14 residues. CDR3 sequence reads: CASSAGTRPETQYF. Here the CDR3 DNA reads TGCGCCAGCAGCGCCGGGACTAGGCCAGAGACCCAGTACTTC.

This clonotype was seen a single time. The chain couples TRBV28 to TRBJ2-1; 7 bases match TRBD1. The germline V gene has CDR1 MDHEN and CDR2 SYDVKM. The CDR3 is made up of 14 amino acids. The J segment lost 9 bases and the V segment lost 6 bases, leaving 11 bases of the junction unmatched. The CDR3 reads CASSPEIYRGEQFF. The CDR3 DNA is TGTGCCAGCAGCCCGGAAATATACAGGGGTGAGCAGTTCTTC.

In its sample, this clonotype was seen many times. V gene TRBV12-3 or TRBV12-4 combines with J gene TRBJ1-4; 10 nucleotides align to TRBD1. This CDR3 is built from 13 residues. With 6 bases clipped from V and 7 bases from J, the junction kept 2 bases outside the gene matches. CDR3 loop: CASRTGGGEKLFF. The CDR3 region has the DNA TGTGCCAGCAGGACAGGGGGCGGTGAAAAACTGTTTTTT.

This clonotype was picked up a small number of times. This chain links TRBV7-3 with TRBJ2-3, with 7 positions matching TRBD2. The CDR3 runs to 15 residues. Germline values: CDR1 SGHTA, CDR2 FQGTGA. Trimming cost V 1 base and J 6 bases; bases outside gene matches: 7. This CDR3 is CASSLIGGRRDTQYF. The CDR3 bases are TGTGCCAGCAGCTTAATCGGCGGGAGAAGGGATACGCAGTATTTT. The full variable domain, with the rest looked up from reference TRBV7-3 and TRBJ2-3, is GAGVSQTPSNKVTEKGKYVELRCDPISGHTALYWYRQSLGQGPEFLIYFQGTGAADDSGLPNDRFFAVRPEGSVSTLKIQRTERGDSAVYLCASSLIGGRRDTQYFGPGTRLTVL.

The table lists this clonotype with a few counts. The rearrangement joins TRBV19 to TRBJ1-5, with 7 bases lining up with TRBD1. Germline-derived CDR1 and CDR2 are LNHDA and SQIVND (reference sequence). CDR3 length: 16 residues. The V and J ends lost 0 bases and 4 bases, in that order; junction bases with no gene match: 6. This CDR3 is CASSIEDRLWNQPQHF. As DNA, the CDR3 is TGTGCCAGTAGTATAGAGGACAGGCTGTGGAATCAGCCCCAGCATTTT.

Ten or more counts support this clonotype. V is TRBV15 and J is TRBJ2-3; 9 positions agree with TRBD1. CDR1 is LNHNV, CDR2 YYDKDF, per germline (reference sequence). V was clipped by 0 bases and J by 7 bases; unmatched bases: 8. The CDR3 is made up of 16 amino acids. The CDR3 is CATSRDRGQGRNTQYF. CDR3 nucleotide sequence: TGTGCCACCAGCAGAGATCGCGGACAGGGGAGGAATACGCAGTATTTT. Filled out from reference TRBV15 and TRBJ2-3, the complete variable domain reads DAMVIQNPRYQVTQFGKPVTLSCSQTLNHNVMYWYQQKSSQAPKLLFHYYDKDFNNEADTPDNFQSRRPNTSFCFLDIRSPGLGDTAMYLCATSRDRGQGRNTQYFGPGTRLTVL.

As to this clonotype: Germline and junction disagree at one end, which may indicate a read error. CDR3: CAISLSDTDTQYF. CDR3 in DNA: TGTGCCATCAGTTTGAGCGACACAGATACGCAGTATTTT. This chain joins TRBV12-3 or TRBV12-4 and TRBJ2-3; unclear D gene. The CDR3 totals 13 residues.